The clone carrying this T cell receptor beta chain has a count of ten or more. Antigen: not known. Assembly of TCR beta libraries relied on iRepertoire HTBI primers together with Arm-PCR of CDR3 regions. TCRdb processed the multiplex PCR reads anew with MiXCR; each CDR3 protein has one entry. The sample lists around 400,000 distinct CDR3 sequences, around 22% seen once, with about 26% in the top ten. The CDR3 runs to 13 residues. From germline, CDR1 is MDHEN and CDR2 SYDVKM. V lost 4 bases, J lost 4 bases, and 10 bases lay in between. The time point is: persistent/refractory GD, antithyroid drugs over 5 years with positive TRAb. The authors made the TCR library using RNA they extracted from PBMCs. By American Thyroid Association guidelines, Graves' disease was diagnosed in the cohort. The sample comes from a study of regulatory T cells in long-lasting Graves disease. Study outcomes and limitations: Thyroid tissue was not studied; only peripheral blood was. Persistent Graves' patients showed a TCR diversity that was lower than that of newly diagnosed ones.

The sample here was peripheral blood mononuclear cells (PBMCs), taken when the disease was refractory, from a patient treated with antithyroid drugs. The genes are TRBV28 and TRBJ1-2; D not resolved. The clonotype originates from a female donor with Graves disease. CDR3 region: CASSSDNVYGYTF. The CDR3 nucleotides read TGTGCCAGCAGTTCTGACAACGTCTATGGCTACACCTTC.